This TCR beta chain is drawn from a study of PD-1 blockade in classical Hodgkin lymphoma. The CDR3 loop spans 14 amino acids. The V end was cut by 5 bases, the J end by 1 base, with 11 bases between. Per germline, CDR1 SEHNR and CDR2 FQNEAQ (reference sequence). Overall study results and limits: Baseline TCR diversity was reportedly lower in newly diagnosed patients than in healthy donors. It was reported as lower still in relapsed/refractory patients.

The assay was immunoSEQ multiplex PCR, and TCRdb's table has in-frame clones only and misses some. The table lists approximately 21,000 clones, about 86% of them singletons. About this clone itself: The antigen remains unidentified.

Time point of the sample: newly diagnosed, previously untreated cHL patient sample. The authors enriched CD8+ T cells from thawed PBMCs via magnetic negative selection. Sequencing was done on a sample of CD8+ T cells from blood. This TCR was sampled from a human donor with classical Hodgkin lymphoma. V gene TRBV7-9 combines with J gene TRBJ2-5; the D call may be TRBD1 or TRBD2 (5 bases each). Here the CDR3 DNA reads TGTGCCAGCAGCACCCGGGACGGCCAAGAGACCCAGTACTTC. Translating gives CASSTRDGQETQYF.